This TCR beta chain was recovered during a study of tumor and adjacent non-tumor tissue in lung cancer. TCRbeta libraries were built with three rounds of nested PCR, modified from ARM-PCR. TCRdb re-derived calls from the multiplex PCR reads in MiXCR, one entry per CDR3 protein. The sample has more than 90,000 distinct CDR3 sequences, just over 65% seen once. The CDR3 is 17 residues long. Germline values: CDR1 MNHNY, CDR2 SVGAGI (reference sequence). The template was RNA from unsorted bulk tissue. On this clonotype: Germline and junction disagree at one end, which may indicate a read error.

Sequenced sample: lung tumor tissue. This TCR was recovered from a man in his sixties with non-small cell lung cancer. The chain has TRBV6-6 and TRBJ2-3; D possibly uses TRBD1 or TRBD2 (6 bases each). This CDR3 reads CAGSCGEDSFYTDTQYF. The DNA of the CDR3 is TGTGCCGGCAGTTGCGGGGAGGACAGTTTCTACACAGATACGCAATATTTT.